The 29 T cell receptor beta chains below come from one sample, sequenced in a study of blood T cell repertoires in COVID-19. Data came from immunoSEQ multiplex PCR; TCRdb stores just in-frame clones and leaves some out. Of about 64,000 clones detected, 85% to 90% appear once; the ten largest clones hold around a tenth. The sequenced sample was PBMCs or T cells enriched from blood (not recorded which). The receptors derive from a woman between 40 and 50 years old who had recovered from COVID-19.

This chain links TRBV27 with TRBJ2-2; 8 bases line up with TRBD1. With V trimmed by 8 bases and J by 7 bases, 6 bases remained unmatched. Germline V gives CDR1 MNHEY, CDR2 SMNVEV (reference sequence). This CDR3 has 13 amino acids. The CDR3 DNA is TGTGCCAGCTCGACAGGGGACGGCGGGGAGCTGTTTTTT. Its translation is CASSTGDGGELFF.

This chain links TRBV3-1 (or the pseudogene TRBV3-2) with TRBJ2-7; 9 bases agree with TRBD1. V was pared by 4 bases and J by 6 bases, with 4 bases of the junction left unmatched. CDR1 and CDR2 (germline): LGHDT, YNNKEL (reference sequence). The CDR3 consists of 13 residues. As DNA, the CDR3 is TGTGCCAGCAGCCGGGGACAGGGTGGCGAGCAGTACTTC. Residues: CASSRGQGGEQYF.

The chain joins TRBV3-1 (or the pseudogene TRBV3-2) to TRBJ2-5; TRBD1 agrees at 12 bases. This CDR3 is built from 18 residues. Trimming took 4 bases from V and 2 from J; bases not matched to a gene: 11. From germline, CDR1 is LGHDT and CDR2 YNNKEL (reference sequence). CDR3 protein: CASSPRDRGLRGQETQYF. Written as DNA, the CDR3 is TGTGCCAGCAGCCCCCGGGACAGGGGGCTTAGAGGGCAAGAGACCCAGTACTTC.

The chain employs TRBV18 and TRBJ1-2; 7 bases fit TRBD1. CDR1 and CDR2 from the germline V gene are KGHSH and LQKENI. The ends lost 2 bases at V and 6 bases at J; junction bases unmatched: 12. The CDR3 has 16 residues. CDR3 coding DNA: TGTGCCAGCTCACCAGATTTAACAGGGGACCTAGATGGCTACACCTTC. This sequence encodes CASSPDLTGDLDGYTF.

The chain is built from TRBV6-5 and TRBJ1-2, with 8 bases aligning to TRBD1. The CDR3 spans 13 residues. The V and J ends lost 6 bases and 3 bases, in that order; junction bases with no gene match: 3. Germline lookup yields CDR1 MNHEY and CDR2 SVGAGI. Here the CDR3 reads CASSQTGDYGYTF. The CDR3 DNA follows: TGTGCCAGCAGCCAGACAGGGGACTATGGCTACACCTTC.

This clone was observed a single time. This rearrangement joins TRBV10-1 to TRBJ2-3, with TRBD2 matching over 7 bases. The V gene end was trimmed by 4 bases and the J gene end by 0 bases; junction bases not matched to a gene: 4. The length of the CDR3 is 15 residues. Looked up from germline, CDR1 is WNHNN and CDR2 is SYGVQD (reference sequence). The chain's CDR3 is CASSGDYPSTDTQYF. The CDR3 DNA reads TGCGCCAGCAGTGGGGACTACCCGAGCACAGATACGCAGTATTTT.

This chain connects TRBV9 to TRBJ1-5; tentatively, D is TRBD1 (6 bases). The length of the CDR3 is 16 residues. Germline V CDR1 and CDR2: SGDLS, YYNGEE. Trimming stripped 3 bases from V and 1 base from J, with 14 bases between. The CDR3 DNA reads TGTGCCAGCAGCGCTGGGGGGGGCGTAAGCAATCAGCCCCAGCATTTT. It encodes CASSAGGGVSNQPQHF.

The rearrangement joins TRBV7-9 to TRBJ2-7, with D unresolved. The germline V gene encodes CDR1 SEHNR and CDR2 FQNEAQ (reference sequence). The CDR3 is 13 amino acids. The V and J ends lost 3 bases and 4 bases respectively, with 10 bases between them. The CDR3 here is CASSFYPWYEQYF. DNA of the CDR3: TGTGCCAGCAGCTTCTATCCTTGGTACGAGCAGTACTTC. Filled out from reference TRBV7-9 and TRBJ2-7, the complete variable domain reads DTGVSQNPRHKITKRGQNVTFRCDPISEHNRLYWYRQTLGQGPEFLTYFQNEAQLEKSRLLSDRFSAERPKGSFSTLEIQRTEQGDSAMYLCASSFYPWYEQYFGPGTRLTVT.

The genes are TRBV6-6 and TRBJ1-1; 9 nucleotides line up with TRBD1. J gave up 6 bases and V 2 bases, and 10 bases lay outside the gene matches. The CDR3 contains 16 residues. Looked up from germline, CDR1 is MNHNY and CDR2 is SVGAGI (reference sequence). The chain's CDR3 is CASSYTGGGGVAEAFF. The CDR3 bases are TGTGCCAGCAGTTACACAGGGGGCGGCGGAGTCGCTGAAGCTTTCTTT.

This chain connects TRBV3-1 (or the pseudogene TRBV3-2) to TRBJ1-2; TRBD1 might be the D (6 bases). The CDR3 loop spans 14 amino acids. Germline V gene lookup returns CDR1 LGHDT and CDR2 YNNKEL (reference sequence). V lost 5 bases, J lost 6 bases, and 16 bases lay in between. The CDR3 bases are TGTGCCAGCAGCTTTTACGGGACATCAAATGGCTACACCTTC. Translating it yields CASSFYGTSNGYTF.

The chain joins TRBV12-3 or TRBV12-4 to TRBJ1-1, with a weak D call TRBD1 (6 bases). There are 13 residues in the CDR3. Trimming took 6 bases from V and 4 from J, leaving 12 bases between them. CDR3 bases: TGTGCCAGCAGAATACAGGGTATCACTGAAGCTTTCTTT. This sequence encodes CASRIQGITEAFF.

The chain carries TRBV3-1 (or the pseudogene TRBV3-2) and TRBJ2-1; 9 bases align to TRBD2. Losses at the gene ends were 1 base for V and 6 bases for J; bases not matched to a gene: 7. CDR1 is LGHDT and CDR2 is YNNKEL in the germline V gene (reference sequence). The CDR3 has 16 residues. This CDR3 reads CASSQAGGGAFNEQFF. The CDR3 coding sequence is TGTGCCAGCAGCCAAGCTGGCGGGGGGGCGTTCAATGAGCAGTTCTTC.

The chain carries TRBV19 and TRBJ1-1; no clear D. The germline CDR1 and CDR2 sequences are LNHDA and SQIVND (reference sequence). This CDR3 is built from 14 residues. The V gene lost 7 bases and the J gene lost 0 bases, with 12 bases spanning the gap. The CDR3 loop is CASMRETMNTEAFF. In DNA form, the CDR3 reads TGTGCCAGTATGAGGGAGACAATGAACACTGAAGCTTTCTTT. The full variable domain, completed using reference TRBV19 and TRBJ1-1, is DGGITQSPKYLFRKEGQNVTLSCEQNLNHDAMYWYRQDPGQGLRLIYYSQIVNDFQKGDIAEGYSVSREKKESFPLTVTSAQKNPTAFYLCASMRETMNTEAFFGQGTRLTVV.

The chain couples TRBV4-2 to TRBJ1-3; D unclear. CDR1 is LGHNA, CDR2 YNFKEQ, per germline. The CDR3 totals 15 residues. Trimming took off 0 bases at V and 0 bases at J, with 6 bases between the two ends. The CDR3 region has the DNA TGTGCCAGCAGCCAAGATAGAGACTCTGGAAACACCATATATTTT. Its protein product is CASSQDRDSGNTIYF.

The chain is built from TRBV7-9 and TRBJ2-7, with TRBD2 matching over 10 bases. Germline CDR1 is SEHNR and CDR2 is FQNEAQ (reference sequence). V lost 5 bases, J lost 0 bases, and 7 bases stayed unmatched. The CDR3 totals 16 residues. In DNA form, the CDR3 reads TGTGCCAGCAGCCCTACTCTAGCGGGGGTCTCCTACGAGCAGTACTTC. Its protein product is CASSPTLAGVSYEQYF.

V gene TRBV29-1 combines with J gene TRBJ2-3; TRBD2 matches 9 bases. With V trimmed by 6 bases and J by 4 bases, 2 bases remained unmatched. Germline-derived CDR1 and CDR2 are SQVTM and ANQGSEA. The CDR3 has 12 residues. The CDR3 loop reads CSVRTSADTQYF. DNA of the CDR3: TGCAGCGTCCGGACTAGCGCAGATACGCAGTATTTT.

This clone was seen only a few times. The genes are TRBV19 and TRBJ1-5; the D gene is possibly TRBD1 (5 bases). Trimming took 5 bases from V and 2 from J, leaving 10 bases between them. This CDR3 contains 14 residues. Germline-derived CDR1 and CDR2 are LNHDA and SQIVND (reference sequence). DNA for the CDR3: TGTGCCAGTAGTCTCGAACAGGGCAATCAGCCCCAGCATTTT. Translation: CASSLEQGNQPQHF.

This chain connects TRBV9 to TRBJ1-1; no clear D. CDR1 and CDR2 from the germline V gene are SGDLS and YYNGEE. The CDR3 extends over 14 amino acids. V lost 0 bases to trimming and J lost 0 bases, with 6 bases between them. The CDR3 reads CASSVEEMNTEAFF. The CDR3 region has the DNA TGTGCCAGCAGCGTAGAGGAGATGAACACTGAAGCTTTCTTT.

This clone was observed a handful of times. The chain has TRBV5-8 and TRBJ1-5, with D uncertain. CDR1 and CDR2 (germline): SGHTS, YDEGEE. This CDR3 is 10 amino acids long. V was pared by 2 bases and J by 15 bases, with 9 bases between. Written as DNA, the CDR3 is TGTGCCAGCAGCTTAGGCGGGAGGCATTTT. Protein: CASSLGGRHF.

The V gene is TRBV9, the J gene TRBJ2-1; maybe TRBD2 (6 bases). The CDR3 runs 12 residues. Trimming left V 7 bases short and J 5 bases short, with 10 bases between. Per the germline V gene, CDR1 is SGDLS and CDR2 is YYNGEE. The CDR3 DNA is TGTGCCAGCGGGGGACTTAACAATGAGCAGTTCTTC. Translating gives CASGGLNNEQFF.

The gene calls are TRBV21-1 and TRBJ2-3; the D call of TRBD2 is as the table states it, not checked on the DNA. TRBV21-1 is designated a pseudogene. The CDR3 runs 16 residues. The chain's CDR3 is CASSKDGRKSTDTQYF. CDR3 DNA: TGTGCCAGCAGCAAAGATGGGAGAAAGAGCACAGATACGCAGTATTTT.

J is TRBJ2-7 and V is TRBV9; 9 nucleotides align to TRBD1. The CDR3 consists of 17 residues. V lost 4 bases to trimming and J lost 5 bases; unmatched junction nucleotides: 16. Germline V CDR1 and CDR2: SGDLS, YYNGEE. The CDR3 loop is CASSLPSTGGESDEQYF. The CDR3 nucleotides read TGTGCCAGCAGCCTTCCGTCGACAGGGGGTGAGAGTGACGAGCAGTACTTC.

The chain links TRBV19 to TRBJ1-6; 11 bases match TRBD1. The V segment lost 10 bases and the J segment 12 bases; nucleotides outside the gene matches: 8. CDR3 length equals 13 residues. Germline loops: CDR1 LNHDA, CDR2 SQIVND (reference sequence). CDR3 nucleotide sequence: TGTGCCACAACCGGGACAGGGGGGTTACCCCTCCACTTT. Translating it yields CATTGTGGLPLHF.

The genes are TRBV6-5 and TRBJ1-2, with D possibly being TRBD1 (5 bases). CDR1 and CDR2 from the germline V gene are MNHEY and SVGAGI. The CDR3 totals 13 residues. V was clipped by 6 bases and J by 4 bases, with 12 bases between them. The CDR3 protein is CASRPRASYGYTF. CDR3 coding DNA: TGTGCCAGCAGACCCAGGGCTAGCTATGGCTACACCTTC.

The chain couples TRBV20-1 to TRBJ1-2; 8 bases agree with TRBD1. V was clipped by 6 bases and J by 8 bases; unmatched bases: 5. The CDR3 runs to 11 residues. CDR1 is DFQATT and CDR2 is SNEGSKA in the germline V gene (reference sequence). CDR3: CSAQDRVGYTF. The CDR3 nucleotides read TGCAGTGCCCAGGACAGGGTCGGCTACACCTTC.

The rearrangement uses TRBV5-6 and TRBJ2-3; the match to TRBD2 covers 11 bases. With 0 bases clipped from V and 4 bases from J, the junction kept 7 bases outside the gene matches. This CDR3 has 17 residues. The V gene's germline CDR1 is SGHDT and CDR2 YYEEEE. The CDR3 sequence is CASSLEVAGGIADTQYF. CDR3 in DNA: TGTGCCAGCAGCTTGGAGGTAGCGGGGGGGATAGCAGATACGCAGTATTTT.

The gene calls are TRBV16 and TRBJ1-5, with no clear D. The V gene's germline CDR1 is KGHSY and CDR2 FQNENV. The CDR3 covers 13 residues. Trimming removed 5 bases from V and 3 bases from J, with 8 bases in between. CDR3 coding DNA: TGTGCCAGCAGCGGCGGGAACAATCAGCCCCAGCATTTT. This translates into CASSGGNNQPQHF.

V and J are TRBV19 and TRBJ1-4; unclear D gene. V lost 1 base to trimming and J lost 1 base, with 13 bases between them. The CDR3 contains 17 residues. Germline-derived CDR1 and CDR2 are LNHDA and SQIVND (reference sequence). CDR3 nucleotide sequence: TGTGCCAGTAGTATAGCCTATCGACTCAAAACTAATGAAAAACTGTTTTTT. Translated: CASSIAYRLKTNEKLFF. Looking up the rest from reference TRBV19 and TRBJ1-4 gives the full variable domain: DGGITQSPKYLFRKEGQNVTLSCEQNLNHDAMYWYRQDPGQGLRLIYYSQIVNDFQKGDIAEGYSVSREKKESFPLTVTSAQKNPTAFYLCASSIAYRLKTNEKLFFGSGTQLSVL.

The chain combines TRBV11-3 with TRBJ2-3, with D uncertain. Germline V gives CDR1 SGHNT, CDR2 YENEEA. The CDR3 sequence is 16 residues long. The V end lost 5 bases, the J end lost 3 bases, and 18 bases lay between the germline ends. CDR3: CASSRHEVGVTDTQYF. CDR3 bases: TGTGCCAGCAGCCGACACGAAGTGGGTGTGACAGATACGCAGTATTTT. Combining the CDR3 with reference TRBV11-3 and TRBJ2-3 gives the whole variable domain EAGVVQSPRYKIIEKKQPVAFWCNPISGHNTLYWYLQNLGQGPELLIRYENEEAVDDSQLPKDRFSAERLKGVDSTLKIQPAELGDSAVYLCASSRHEVGVTDTQYFGPGTRLTVL.